The 19 T cell receptor beta chains listed next were all sequenced from one sample in a study of blood T cell repertoires in COVID-19. Profiled with immunoSEQ multiplex PCR; TCRdb holds only in-frame clones, not every one. This table holds under 40,000 clones, approximately 87% found once. Sequenced input: peripheral blood. The source is a man in his forties or fifties with active or convalescent COVID-19.

V gene TRBV5-6 combines with J gene TRBJ1-1; D is ambiguous. Germline V gene lookup returns CDR1 SGHDT and CDR2 YYEEEE. The CDR3 totals 12 residues. Trimming took off 5 bases at V and 1 base at J, with 6 bases between the two ends. The CDR3 spells CASRRGNTEAFF. The DNA for the CDR3 is TGTGCCAGCAGGCGAGGGAACACTGAAGCTTTCTTT.

V gene TRBV13 combines with J gene TRBJ2-1; 10 bases are shared with TRBD2. Germline V gene data show CDR1 as PRHDT and CDR2 as FYEKMQ (reference sequence). The CDR3 covers 18 residues. V gave up 5 bases and J gave up 0 bases; unmatched junction bases: 10. Here the CDR3 reads CASSATTSGLSSYNEQFF. The CDR3 DNA is TGTGCCAGCAGCGCAACGACTAGCGGGCTGAGCTCCTACAATGAGCAGTTCTTC.

The V call is TRBV5-5, the J call TRBJ1-2, with D unresolved. CDR1 and CDR2 from the germline V gene are SGHKS and YYEKEE (reference sequence). This CDR3 region has 16 residues. The germline V and J ends were trimmed by 0 bases and 4 bases, with 16 bases remaining between them. In DNA, the CDR3 is TGTGCCAGCAGCTTGGAAAAGGGAGGGTCGGGCTATGGCTACACCTTC. It yields the protein CASSLEKGGSGYGYTF. The entire variable domain, with the rest obtained from reference TRBV5-5 and TRBJ1-2, is as follows: DAGVTQSPTHLIKTRGQQVTLRCSPISGHKSVSWYQQVLGQGPQFIFQYYEKEERGRGNFPDRFSARQFPNYSSELNVNALLLGDSALYLCASSLEKGGSGYGYTFGSGTRLTVV.

V gene TRBV13 combines with J gene TRBJ1-2; tentatively, D is TRBD1 (5 bases). The CDR3 is made up of 14 amino acids. Germline V gene sequence: CDR1 PRHDT, CDR2 FYEKMQ (reference sequence). The V end lost 4 bases, the J end lost 7 bases, and 16 bases lay between the germline ends. CDR3 DNA sequence: TGTGCCAGCAGCTCCAAGACAGCCGGTTTTGGCTACACCTTC. It encodes CASSSKTAGFGYTF.

The gene calls are TRBV6-5 and TRBJ1-6; no definite D call. The germline gives CDR1 MNHEY, CDR2 SVGAGI. The ends were cut back, 11 bases at V and 5 bases at J, with 13 bases in the middle. This CDR3 has 13 amino acids. The CDR3 loop reads CACSGVHNSPLHF. The CDR3 DNA is TGTGCCTGCTCCGGGGTTCATAATTCACCCCTCCACTTT.

The gene calls are TRBV6-5 and TRBJ2-1; TRBD2 matches 12 bases. After removal of 5 bases from V and 3 bases from J, the junction contained 2 bases not matched to a gene. From germline, CDR1 is MNHEY and CDR2 SVGAGI. The CDR3 totals 15 residues. Written as DNA, the CDR3 is TGTGCCAGCAGTAAACTAGCGGGAGGCTACAATGAGCAGTTCTTC. Translating gives CASSKLAGGYNEQFF.

The chain joins TRBV2 to TRBJ1-6; tentative D call: TRBD1 (5 bases). The germline V gene encodes CDR1 SNHLY and CDR2 FYNNEI. CDR3 length equals 16 residues. Trimming took 4 bases from V and 8 from J, leaving 18 bases between them. The CDR3 sequence is CASSARGRPSYSPLHF. CDR3 nucleotides: TGTGCCAGCAGTGCCCGGGGGAGGCCTTCTTATTCACCCCTCCACTTT.

This clone was detected a few times. The rearrangement links TRBV4-1 to TRBJ1-6, with TRBD1 matching 9 bases. Germline loops: CDR1 MGHRA, CDR2 YSYEKL. The CDR3 contains 18 residues. The V segment lost 1 base and the J segment 6 bases; nucleotides outside the gene matches: 10. The CDR3 nucleotides read TGCGCCAGCAGCCAAGCAATAAACCGGGACAGGGTTAATTCACCCCTCCACTTT. Translation: CASSQAINRDRVNSPLHF.

This clone is a singleton in its sample. This sequence joins TRBV7-9 and TRBJ1-5; TRBD1 might be the D (5 bases). Per the germline V gene, CDR1 is SEHNR and CDR2 is FQNEAQ (reference sequence). CDR3 length: 12 residues. Between the trimmed V and J ends, which lost 7 bases and 3 bases, there was a span of 7 bases. CDR3 sequence: CASTQDNQPQHF. CDR3 sequence (DNA): TGTGCCAGCACACAGGACAATCAGCCCCAGCATTTT. Supplemented by reference TRBV7-9 and TRBJ1-5, the full variable domain reads DTGVSQNPRHKITKRGQNVTFRCDPISEHNRLYWYRQTLGQGPEFLTYFQNEAQLEKSRLLSDRFSAERPKGSFSTLEIQRTEQGDSAMYLCASTQDNQPQHFGDGTRLSIL.

This chain links TRBV28 with TRBJ1-2; 12 nucleotides align to TRBD1. After removal of 5 bases from V and 1 base from J, the junction contained 8 bases not matched to a gene. Germline assignment: CDR1 MDHEN and CDR2 SYDVKM. CDR3 length equals 17 residues. The CDR3 nucleotides read TGTGCCAGCAGTAGGGGACAGGGGGCTTTATTTAACTATGGCTACACCTTC. This codes for CASSRGQGALFNYGYTF.

CDR3 region: CATQTGQSYNEQFF. The CDR3 DNA follows: TGTGCCACCCAAACAGGCCAATCCTACAATGAGCAGTTCTTC. This sequence joins TRBV19 and TRBJ2-1; D perhaps matches TRBD1 (5 bases). This CDR3 contains 14 residues. Trimming left V 10 bases short and J 1 base short, with 14 bases between. Germline V CDR1 and CDR2: LNHDA, SQIVND (reference sequence).

The chain has TRBV5-6 and TRBJ1-6; possibly TRBD1 for D (5 bases). CDR3 length: 14 residues. The V gene lost 2 bases and the J gene lost 9 bases, with 12 bases spanning the gap. Germline CDR1 SGHDT, CDR2 YYEEEE. CDR3 bases: TGTGCCAGCAGCTTTAGGGGTCTTAGTTCACCCCTCCACTTT. This encodes CASSFRGLSSPLHF.

The genes are TRBV27 and TRBJ2-4, with D possibly being TRBD1 (7 bases). The CDR3 totals 14 residues. Looked up from germline, CDR1 is MNHEY and CDR2 is SMNVEV (reference sequence). The V gene lost 3 bases and the J gene lost 9 bases, with 15 bases spanning the gap. The DNA for the CDR3 is TGTGCCAGCAGTTTTTCCCAGGGGGGTACCATTCAGTACTTC. It translates to CASSFSQGGTIQYF.

This clone was seen only a few times. The V and J genes are TRBV5-1 and TRBJ2-7, with D perhaps matching TRBD2 (5 bases). CDR3 length: 15 residues. Trimming pared 4 bases from V and 1 base from J, leaving 15 bases between. Germline V gene lookup returns CDR1 SGHRS and CDR2 YFSETQ. The chain's CDR3 is CASSPRSVSSYEQYF. The CDR3 coding sequence is TGCGCCAGCAGCCCCCGTAGCGTATCGTCCTACGAGCAGTACTTC.

The rearrangement joins TRBV7-2 to TRBJ2-7; TRBD1 matches 10 bases. The trim removed 0 bases at V and 2 bases at J, leaving 4 bases unmatched. This CDR3 spans 16 amino acids. CDR1 is SGHTA, CDR2 FQGNSA, per germline. CDR3 sequence: CASSLARGQGTYEQYV. CDR3 coding DNA: TGTGCCAGCAGCTTAGCGCGGGGACAGGGGACCTACGAGCAGTACGTC.

A single count supports this clone. The J gene is TRBJ1-3, the V gene TRBV7-2, with 9 bases aligning to TRBD1. CDR3 length: 16 residues. Germline trimming cut 4 bases from V and 3 bases from J; bases unmatched to any gene: 7. CDR1 is SGHTA and CDR2 is FQGNSA in the germline V gene. In nucleotides, the CDR3 is TGTGCCAGCAGCTCCACAGGGGGCGTCTTTGGAAACACCATATATTTT. Translated, it gives CASSSTGGVFGNTIYF. The full variable domain, rest sourced from reference TRBV7-2 and TRBJ1-3, is GAGVSQSPSNKVTEKGKDVELRCDPISGHTALYWYRQSLGQGLEFLIYFQGNSAPDKSGLPSDRFSAERTGGSVSTLTIQRTQQEDSAVYLCASSSTGGVFGNTIYFGEGSWLTVV.

The chain couples TRBV5-5 to TRBJ2-7, with D possibly being TRBD2 (5 bases). This CDR3 is 13 amino acids long. Germline CDR1 reads SGHKS; CDR2 reads YYEKEE (reference sequence). The V end lost 5 bases, the J end lost 7 bases, and 16 bases lay between the germline ends. CDR3 sequence: CASSWGSSGEQYV. The CDR3 bases are TGTGCCAGCAGTTGGGGATCCTCGGGGGAGCAGTACGTC.

V gene TRBV5-8 combines with J gene TRBJ2-2; 8 nucleotides agree with TRBD1. V lost 4 bases to trimming and J lost 4 bases; unmatched junction nucleotides: 12. This CDR3 has 17 residues. CDR1 is SGHTS and CDR2 is YDEGEE in the germline V gene. The CDR3 reads CASSPVGQGWVTGELFF. CDR3 bases: TGTGCCAGCAGCCCGGTTGGACAGGGTTGGGTCACCGGGGAGCTGTTTTTT.

This clone was seen a handful of times. The chain links TRBV5-4 to TRBJ2-6; a weak D match, TRBD1 (6 bases). Germline V gene sequence: CDR1 SGHNT, CDR2 YYREEE (reference sequence). Trimming pared 4 bases from V and 2 bases from J, leaving 10 bases between. The length of the CDR3 is 15 residues. The CDR3 loop reads CASSPSGAGANVLTF. CDR3 nucleotides: TGTGCCAGCAGCCCTTCAGGGGCTGGGGCCAACGTCCTGACTTTC. Looking up the rest from reference TRBV5-4 and TRBJ2-6 gives the full variable domain: ETGVTQSPTHLIKTRGQQVTLRCSSQSGHNTVSWYQQALGQGPQFIFQYYREEENGRGNFPPRFSGLQFPNYSSELNVNALELDDSALYLCASSPSGAGANVLTFGAGSRLTVL.